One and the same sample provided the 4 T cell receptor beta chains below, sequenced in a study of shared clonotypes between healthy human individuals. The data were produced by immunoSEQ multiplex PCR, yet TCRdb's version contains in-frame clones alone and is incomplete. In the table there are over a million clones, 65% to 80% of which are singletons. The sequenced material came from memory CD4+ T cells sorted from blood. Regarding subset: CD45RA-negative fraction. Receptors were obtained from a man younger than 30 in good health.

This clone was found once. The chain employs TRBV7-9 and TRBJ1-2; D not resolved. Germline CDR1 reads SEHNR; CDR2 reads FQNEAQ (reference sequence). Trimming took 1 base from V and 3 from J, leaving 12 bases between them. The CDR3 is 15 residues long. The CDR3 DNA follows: TGTGCCAGCAGCTTAGAAGGCAGCCAATACTATGGCTACACCTTC. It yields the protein CASSLEGSQYYGYTF.

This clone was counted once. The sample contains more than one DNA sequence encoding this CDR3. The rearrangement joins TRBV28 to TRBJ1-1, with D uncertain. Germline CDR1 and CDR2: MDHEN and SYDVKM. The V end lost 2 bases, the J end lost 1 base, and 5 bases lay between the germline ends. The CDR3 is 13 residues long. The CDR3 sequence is CASSLRQNTEAFF. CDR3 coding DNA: TGTGCCAGCAGTTTAAGACAGAACACTGAAGCTTTCTTT.

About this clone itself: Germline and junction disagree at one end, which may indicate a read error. CDR3: CASSTAMGLPIF. For the CDR3, the DNA is TGTGCCAGCAGTACCGCCATGGGCCTCCCCATTTTT. The chain employs TRBV28 and TRBJ1-5; no reliable D call. This CDR3 region has 12 residues. Germline-derived CDR1 and CDR2 are MDHEN and SYDVKM.

CDR3 sequence (DNA): TGTGCCAGCAGCTTATTGGGACAGGGAGTCGGCGGGGAGCTGTTTTTT. Translating gives CASSLLGQGVGGELFF. The V and J genes are TRBV13 and TRBJ2-2, with 9 positions matching TRBD1. CDR1 and CDR2 from the germline V gene are PRHDT and FYEKMQ (reference sequence). V gave up 2 bases and J gave up 7 bases; unmatched junction bases: 8. The CDR3 spans 16 residues.